The 24 T cell receptor beta chains below come from one sample, sequenced in a study of T-cell reconstitution after alpha-beta-depleted transplantation in children. The library targeted TCRbeta and was prepared with unique molecular identifiers. TCRdb reprocessed the PCR reads with MiXCR, giving one entry per CDR3 protein. The sample yields 250,000 to 400,000 distinct CDR3 sequences, about a quarter seen once. The material sequenced was PBMCs, mostly from graft donor cells, taken 180 days after TCRalphabeta/CD19-depleted stem cell transplant. Every receptor here comes from a male patient between 10 and 17 years old who had a stem cell transplant for acute lymphoblastic leukemia, so the T cells may come from the graft donor.

This clonotype was seen ten or more times. This rearrangement joins TRBV20-1 to TRBJ2-7; 11 bases fit TRBD2. Germline V gene data show CDR1 as DFQATT and CDR2 as SNEGSKA (reference sequence). The CDR3 length is 15 residues. The trim removed 6 bases at V and 3 bases at J, leaving 10 bases unmatched. Written as DNA, the CDR3 is TGCAGTGCCATCCCGACTAGCGGGGCTGACTACGAGCAGTACTTC. Encoded protein: CSAIPTSGADYEQYF.

This clonotype occurred a few times. J is TRBJ2-7 and V is TRBV7-6; no clear D. Germline V CDR1 and CDR2: SGHVS, FNYEAQ. The CDR3 loop spans 13 amino acids. Trimming cost V 1 base and J 5 bases, with 9 bases left between them. CDR3 sequence: CASSLVDRHEQYF. The CDR3 DNA follows: TGTGCCAGCAGCTTAGTGGACCGCCACGAGCAGTACTTC.

V and J are TRBV20-1 and TRBJ1-2, with a tentative D call TRBD1 (5 bases). Germline assignment: CDR1 DFQATT and CDR2 SNEGSKA (reference sequence). This CDR3 has 15 amino acids. V dropped 0 bases and J dropped 2 bases, with 13 bases sitting between them. CDR3 nucleotides: TGCAGTGCTAGAGATCTGGGGGGAGGCAACTATGGCTACACCTTC. As protein: CSARDLGGGNYGYTF.

The rearrangement links TRBV12-3 or TRBV12-4 to TRBJ2-2, with no clear D. This CDR3 comprises 16 residues. The V end lost 5 bases, the J end lost 3 bases, and 16 bases lay between the germline ends. DNA of the CDR3: TGTGCCAGCAGTCCCCTTAGGAAAGCACACACCGGGGAGCTGTTTTTT. Translating it yields CASSPLRKAHTGELFF.

This clonotype occurred a few times. This chain joins TRBV30 and TRBJ1-5; D gene ambiguous. The CDR3 has 13 residues. Trimming pared 3 bases from V and 3 bases from J, leaving 9 bases between. Germline V CDR1 and CDR2: GTSNPN, SVGIG (reference sequence). In DNA form, the CDR3 reads TGTGCCTGGAGCCCCAGTTCCAATCAGCCCCAGCATTTT. It translates to CAWSPSSNQPQHF.

This clonotype was picked up a small number of times. The rearrangement links TRBV5-1 to TRBJ2-3; perhaps TRBD1 as D (6 bases). The V gene lost 4 bases and the J gene lost 0 bases, with 18 bases spanning the gap. The V gene's germline CDR1 is SGHRS and CDR2 YFSETQ. The CDR3 is 17 amino acids. In DNA form, the CDR3 reads TGCGCCAGCAGCCAATTACAGGGCTGGGGCAGCACAGATACGCAGTATTTT. Protein sequence: CASSQLQGWGSTDTQYF.

V usage is TRBV29-1 and J usage is TRBJ2-2; 10 positions agree with TRBD2. The V gene end was trimmed by 5 bases and the J gene end by 7 bases; junction bases not matched to a gene: 7. Germline V gene sequence: CDR1 SQVTM, CDR2 ANQGSEA. The CDR3 has 14 amino acids. The CDR3, as DNA: TGCAGCGTTCTAAGCGGGAGGGCCTTCGGGGAGCTGTTTTTT. Amino acid sequence: CSVLSGRAFGELFF.

This rearrangement joins TRBV27 to TRBJ1-3, with unresolved D. This CDR3 has 16 residues. V dropped 0 bases and J dropped 0 bases, with 9 bases sitting between them. The germline V gene encodes CDR1 MNHEY and CDR2 SMNVEV (reference sequence). The CDR3 is CASSLSRPGSGNTIYF. CDR3 sequence (DNA): TGTGCCAGCAGTTTATCCCGACCGGGCTCTGGAAACACCATATATTTT.

The CDR3 sequence: CASSPREGRFNEQFF. The CDR3 DNA reads as TGTGCCAGCAGTCCCCGGGAGGGACGGTTCAATGAGCAGTTCTTC. V gene TRBV27 combines with J gene TRBJ2-1; 8 bases are shared with TRBD2. There are 15 residues in the CDR3. With 5 bases clipped from V and 6 bases from J, the junction kept 9 bases outside the gene matches. CDR1 is MNHEY, CDR2 SMNVEV, per germline (reference sequence).

The J gene is TRBJ2-7, the V gene TRBV15; 11 positions match TRBD1. CDR1 and CDR2 (germline): LNHNV, YYDKDF (reference sequence). The length of the CDR3 is 17 residues. J gave up 1 base and V 0 bases, and 5 bases lay outside the gene matches. The CDR3, as DNA: TGTGCCACCAGCAGAGATCTGGACAGGGGGCTATCCTACGAGCAGTACTTC. It is translated as CATSRDLDRGLSYEQYF.

The chain joins TRBV7-9 to TRBJ2-6, with D perhaps matching TRBD2 (5 bases). The V gene lost 1 base and the J gene lost 4 bases, with 14 bases spanning the gap. Germline lookup yields CDR1 SEHNR and CDR2 FQNEAQ (reference sequence). The CDR3 has 17 residues. The CDR3 loop reads CASSLEIGMEGANVLTF. In nucleotides, the CDR3 is TGTGCCAGCAGCTTAGAGATCGGGATGGAGGGGGCCAACGTCCTGACTTTC.

This clonotype showed up just once. The J gene is TRBJ1-5, the V gene TRBV2; TRBD1 might be the D (6 bases). Germline CDR1 SNHLY, CDR2 FYNNEI. The CDR3 runs to 14 residues. V was clipped by 6 bases and J by 2 bases, with 11 bases between them. The DNA of the CDR3 is TGTGCCAGCAGCCCCAACAGGGGCAATCAGCCCCAGCATTTT. Translating gives CASSPNRGNQPQHF.

This clonotype came up a few times. The chain joins TRBV7-9 to TRBJ2-3, with D possibly matching TRBD1 (6 bases). Germline CDR1 and CDR2: SEHNR and FQNEAQ (reference sequence). V was shortened by 1 base and J by 9 bases, with 11 bases between the two germline ends. The CDR3 has 13 residues. CDR3 protein: CASSLGTVRTQYF. The CDR3 DNA reads TGTGCCAGCAGCTTAGGGACAGTCAGGACGCAGTATTTT.

V gene TRBV5-5 combines with J gene TRBJ2-3; D perhaps matches TRBD2 (6 bases). V was shortened by 4 bases and J by 7 bases, with 13 bases between the two germline ends. This CDR3 spans 13 amino acids. Per the germline V gene, CDR1 is SGHKS and CDR2 is YYEKEE (reference sequence). The CDR3 DNA reads as TGTGCCAGCAGCGGCGGGGACTTTTATACGCAGTATTTT. Translation gives CASSGGDFYTQYF.

This clonotype has a single count. This rearrangement joins TRBV4-1 to TRBJ1-1; no definite D call. The CDR3 consists of 15 residues. Trimming removed 1 base from V and 1 base from J, with 10 bases in between. Germline CDR1 reads MGHRA; CDR2 reads YSYEKL. The chain's CDR3 is CASSQGLIRNTEAFF. The CDR3 coding sequence is TGCGCCAGCAGCCAAGGACTTATACGGAACACTGAAGCTTTCTTT.

This clonotype was picked up a small number of times. DNA for the CDR3: TGTGCCAGCAGTTCCACAGGGGTCGGGCAGCCCCAGCATTTT. It translates to CASSSTGVGQPQHF. The gene calls are TRBV25-1 and TRBJ1-5, with 7 bases fitting TRBD1. The CDR3 sequence is 14 residues long. The V segment lost 5 bases and the J segment 7 bases; nucleotides outside the gene matches: 8. Germline CDR1 is MGHDK and CDR2 is SYGVNS.

The rearrangement uses TRBV5-1 and TRBJ2-3; 7 nucleotides agree with TRBD1. In germline, CDR1 is SGHRS, CDR2 YFSETQ. CDR3 length: 16 amino acids. After removal of 2 bases from V and 2 bases from J, the junction contained 8 bases not matched to a gene. The CDR3 sequence: CASSFLPGTVTDTQYF. CDR3 coding DNA: TGCGCCAGCAGCTTTCTACCCGGGACAGTCACAGATACGCAGTATTTT.

J is TRBJ2-5 and V is TRBV12-3 or TRBV12-4, with 8 positions matching TRBD2. CDR3 length: 15 amino acids. J gave up 5 bases and V 3 bases, and 8 bases lay outside the gene matches. The CDR3 protein is CASSFGSSGWETQYF. Here the CDR3 DNA reads TGTGCCAGCAGTTTTGGGTCTAGCGGGTGGGAGACCCAGTACTTC.

This clonotype was observed a few times. This chain joins TRBV4-1 and TRBJ2-4; the D gene is possibly TRBD2 (7 bases). The V end lost 1 base, the J end lost 1 base, and 17 bases lay between the germline ends. The CDR3 is 18 amino acids. In germline, CDR1 is MGHRA, CDR2 YSYEKL. Here the CDR3 reads CASSQVRGGGGAKNIQYF. CDR3 nucleotide sequence: TGCGCCAGCAGCCAAGTCCGCGGGGGCGGAGGGGCCAAAAACATTCAGTACTTC.

This clonotype was seen a handful of times. The V and J genes are TRBV24-1 and TRBJ2-2, with D tentatively TRBD1 (6 bases). The CDR3 is made up of 13 amino acids. Germline assignment: CDR1 KGHDR and CDR2 SFDVKD. Trimming took off 8 bases at V and 3 bases at J, with 9 bases between the two ends. This CDR3 reads CATMSGDTGELFF. The CDR3 nucleotides read TGTGCCACCATGTCAGGGGACACCGGGGAGCTGTTTTTT.

This clonotype was observed once. The CDR3 sequence is CASSLLAGGGTDTQYF. CDR3 coding DNA: TGTGCCAGCAGCCTGTTAGCCGGAGGTGGCACAGATACGCAGTATTTT. The chain recombines TRBV9 with TRBJ2-3, with a tentative D call TRBD2 (5 bases). Looked up from germline, CDR1 is SGDLS and CDR2 is YYNGEE. This CDR3 is built from 16 residues. V was pared by 4 bases and J by 1 base, with 16 bases between.

The CDR3 is CASSATWDNSNQPQHF. Written as DNA, the CDR3 is TGTGCCAGCAGTGCCACCTGGGACAACAGCAATCAGCCCCAGCATTTT. This chain uses TRBV6-1 with TRBJ1-5; D is perhaps TRBD1 (6 bases). This CDR3 contains 16 residues. CDR1 and CDR2 (germline): MNHNS, SASEGT. The V end lost 4 bases, the J end lost 1 base, and 14 bases lay between the germline ends.

The gene calls are TRBV12-3 or TRBV12-4 and TRBJ2-1; TRBD2 aligns across 7 bases. The CDR3 extends over 18 amino acids. V lost 3 bases and J lost 8; bases outside the gene matches: 19. This chain's CDR3 is CASSFGLTGGVITDEQFF. CDR3 sequence (DNA): TGTGCCAGCAGTTTTGGGCTAACGGGAGGTGTCATTACCGATGAGCAGTTCTTC.

The J gene is TRBJ1-1, the V gene TRBV7-9; no clear D. CDR3 length: 15 residues. V gave up 1 base and J gave up 2 bases, with 11 bases separating them. The germline V gene encodes CDR1 SEHNR and CDR2 FQNEAQ (reference sequence). The CDR3 spells CASSLGASRNTEAFF. The CDR3 coding sequence is TGTGCCAGCAGCTTAGGGGCGTCGCGCAACACTGAAGCTTTCTTT.